These 9 T cell receptor beta chains were sequenced from one sample in a study of tumour-infiltrating T cells in Burkitt lymphoma. Generated by immunoSEQ multiplex PCR, the TCRdb table keeps only in-frame clones and is missing some. The sample contains 1,500 to 2,000 clones, roughly two fifths of which appear only once. The sequenced material came from tumor tissue. The receptors derive from a human donor with Burkitt lymphoma.

V and J are TRBV28 and TRBJ1-2; 9 bases agree with TRBD1. With 7 bases clipped from V and 2 bases from J, the junction kept 8 bases outside the gene matches. Germline V CDR1 and CDR2: MDHEN, SYDVKM. The CDR3 sequence is 15 residues long. The DNA of the CDR3 is TGTGCCAGCACCAAAATAGGACAGGGGAACTATGGCTACACCTTC. It encodes CASTKIGQGNYGYTF.

The genes are TRBV6-6 and TRBJ2-7; 7 nucleotides align to TRBD2. Germline trimming cut 3 bases from V and 0 bases from J; bases unmatched to any gene: 5. Germline V lookup: CDR1 MNHNY, CDR2 SVGAGI (reference sequence). The CDR3 extends over 15 amino acids. CDR3 in amino acids: CASSYRGDSSYEQYF. CDR3 bases: TGTGCCAGCAGTTATCGGGGGGATAGCTCCTACGAGCAGTACTTC.

In its sample, this clone was seen a few times. The chain couples TRBV30 to TRBJ1-1; no firm D call. Trimming took off 0 bases at V and 3 bases at J, with 11 bases between the two ends. Per the germline V gene, CDR1 is GTSNPN and CDR2 is SVGIG (reference sequence). The CDR3 length is 14 residues. CDR3 in DNA: TGTGCCTGGAGTGTAGGCCTTGACTACACTGAAGCTTTCTTT. This encodes CAWSVGLDYTEAFF.

This clone turned up a few times. CDR3 amino acids: CASSQEVGGTFYEQYF. CDR3 nucleotides: TGTGCCAGCAGCCAAGAGGTGGGGGGGACATTCTACGAGCAGTACTTC. The chain couples TRBV4-2 to TRBJ2-7; D is perhaps TRBD2 (7 bases). From germline, CDR1 is LGHNA and CDR2 YNFKEQ. The CDR3 runs to 16 residues. The ends were cut back, 0 bases at V and 3 bases at J, with 15 bases in the middle.

The rearrangement links TRBV4-3 to TRBJ1-6; TRBD1 agrees at 9 bases. The CDR3 contains 16 residues. Germline assignment: CDR1 LGHNA and CDR2 YSLEER. Trimming removed 4 bases from V and 10 bases from J; junction bases left unmatched: 11. CDR3 bases: TGCGCCAGCAGCCCCTTCCGGGACAGGGTGGAATCACCCCTCCACTTT. Translated, it gives CASSPFRDRVESPLHF.

The chain has TRBV5-1 and TRBJ1-2; a weak D match, TRBD1 (5 bases). From germline, CDR1 is SGHRS and CDR2 YFSETQ. Trimming shortened V by 0 bases and J by 8 bases, and 11 bases separated the two germline ends. This CDR3 is 13 amino acids long. CDR3 protein: CASSLVGEWGYTF. For the CDR3, the DNA is TGCGCCAGCAGCTTGGTGGGGGAATGGGGCTACACCTTC.

V is TRBV6-1 and J is TRBJ2-7; D is uncertain. Germline CDR1 reads MNHNS; CDR2 reads SASEGT. V was trimmed by 3 bases and J by 3 bases, leaving 6 bases between them. This CDR3 is 12 amino acids long. The CDR3 here is CASSENFYEQYF. DNA for the CDR3: TGTGCCAGCAGTGAGAACTTCTACGAGCAGTACTTC.

The V gene is TRBV5-5, the J gene TRBJ1-1; 7 bases are a match to TRBD1. The CDR3 is 17 amino acids. Germline CDR1 reads SGHKS; CDR2 reads YYEKEE (reference sequence). Unmatched junction bases numbered 19, after V lost 6 bases and J lost 5 bases. CDR3 protein: CASIRGVPGQIWTEAFF. CDR3 nucleotides: TGTGCCAGCATTAGGGGGGTCCCGGGACAGATCTGGACTGAAGCTTTCTTT. Full variable domain (remainder filled in from reference TRBV5-5 and TRBJ1-1): DAGVTQSPTHLIKTRGQQVTLRCSPISGHKSVSWYQQVLGQGPQFIFQYYEKEERGRGNFPDRFSARQFPNYSSELNVNALLLGDSALYLCASIRGVPGQIWTEAFFGQGTRLTVV.

This chain connects TRBV11-2 to TRBJ1-1, with 10 positions matching TRBD1. Germline CDR1 SGHAT, CDR2 FQNNGV. Trimming at V came to 4 bases and at J to 4 bases, leaving 9 bases not matched to a gene. The CDR3 has 16 amino acids. This CDR3 reads CASSSRRQGARTEAFF. CDR3 sequence (DNA): TGTGCCAGCAGCTCACGCAGACAGGGGGCGCGCACTGAAGCTTTCTTT. The full variable domain, its missing parts supplied by reference TRBV11-2 and TRBJ1-1, is EAGVAQSPRYKIIEKRQSVAFWCNPISGHATLYWYQQILGQGPKLLIQFQNNGVVDDSQLPKDRFSAERLKGVDSTLKIQPAKLEDSAVYLCASSSRRQGARTEAFFGQGTRLTVV.